The next 26 T cell receptor beta chains were all read from a single sample in a study of blood T cell repertoires in COVID-19. The table came from immunoSEQ multiplex PCR; TCRdb's copy has only in-frame clones and leaves some out. The sample lists around 95,000 clones; approximately 80% were seen once. Sequenced: peripheral blood. These receptors were collected from a man aged 45-65 years with active or convalescent COVID-19.

The table lists this clone with a count of one. The chain uses TRBV4-1 and TRBJ2-5; 8 bases match TRBD1. In germline, CDR1 is MGHRA, CDR2 YSYEKL. V shed 1 base, J shed 4 bases, and the junction held 5 bases outside the gene matches. The length of the CDR3 is 15 residues. CDR3 amino acids: CASSQVSRGRETQYF. CDR3 coding DNA: TGCGCCAGCAGCCAAGTTTCCAGGGGGCGAGAGACCCAGTACTTC.

This clone was seen a single time. The genes are TRBV9 and TRBJ2-7; 9 nucleotides match TRBD1. The CDR3 totals 16 residues. V shed 3 bases and J 0 bases; nucleotides not matched to a gene: 7. Germline V gene sequence: CDR1 SGDLS, CDR2 YYNGEE. Written as DNA, the CDR3 is TGTGCCAGCAGCGCCGGGACAGGGAGGCCCTCCTACGAGCAGTACTTC. Its translation is CASSAGTGRPSYEQYF. The variable domain in full, with the rest retrieved from reference TRBV9 and TRBJ2-7, is DSGVTQTPKHLITATGQRVTLRCSPRSGDLSVYWYQQSLDQGLQFLIQYYNGEERAKGNILERFSAQQFPDLHSELNLSSLELGDSALYFCASSAGTGRPSYEQYFGPGTRLTVT.

The chain uses TRBV30 and TRBJ1-1, with unresolved D. The V gene lost 3 bases and the J gene lost 0 bases, with 8 bases spanning the gap. There are 13 residues in the CDR3. In germline, CDR1 is GTSNPN, CDR2 SVGIG (reference sequence). The CDR3 DNA sequence: TGTGCCTGGAGGGCACAATTGAACACTGAAGCTTTCTTT. Protein sequence: CAWRAQLNTEAFF.

The chain has TRBV10-3 and TRBJ1-3; D is ambiguous. Germline V gives CDR1 ENHRY, CDR2 SYGVKD. The CDR3 extends over 16 amino acids. Trimming cost V 3 bases and J 8 bases, with 20 bases left between them. The CDR3 region has the DNA TGTGCCATCAGTGAACGGAGTAGTGGGAGTGGGCACACCATATATTTT. Amino acid sequence: CAISERSSGSGHTIYF.

This chain joins TRBV10-1 and TRBJ2-1; weak D call: TRBD2 (5 bases). This CDR3 has 14 residues. Germline V gives CDR1 WNHNN, CDR2 SYGVQD (reference sequence). V lost 3 bases and J 5 bases, leaving 11 bases between the germline ends. The CDR3 DNA follows: TGCGCCAGCAGTGATGGCGGGCCGAACAATGAGCAGTTCTTC. The encoded protein is CASSDGGPNNEQFF.

This clone appeared a single time. The chain uses TRBV19 and TRBJ2-7, with D possibly TRBD2 on 5 matching bases. CDR1 LNHDA and CDR2 SQIVND come from the germline V gene (reference sequence). The CDR3 is made up of 13 amino acids. V shed 9 bases and J shed 5 bases, with 17 bases lying between them. The CDR3 DNA is TGTGCCAGGCCGGGAAACCTAGGCAACGAGCAGTACTTC. Protein: CARPGNLGNEQYF.

The chain links TRBV18 to TRBJ2-1; 9 bases line up with TRBD1. V shed 4 bases, J shed 8 bases, and the junction held 12 bases outside the gene matches. The CDR3 extends over 16 amino acids. The germline CDR1 and CDR2 sequences are KGHSH and LQKENI. CDR3 residues: CASSRPGTGMTYEQFF. CDR3 sequence (DNA): TGTGCCAGCTCACGTCCCGGGACAGGGATGACGTATGAGCAGTTCTTC.

The CDR3 protein is CASSDRRERADTQYF. CDR3 DNA sequence: TGTGCCAGCAGTGACCGGCGGGAGAGGGCAGATACGCAGTATTTT. This chain uses TRBV2 with TRBJ2-3; 7 bases agree with TRBD2. This CDR3 is 15 amino acids long. Germline lookup yields CDR1 SNHLY and CDR2 FYNNEI. Trimming cost V 3 bases and J 4 bases; bases outside gene matches: 7.

At least ten counts were recorded for this clone. The V call is TRBV5-1, the J call TRBJ2-1; D is perhaps TRBD1 (6 bases). V lost 4 bases and J 5 bases, leaving 13 bases between the germline ends. Germline V gene sequence: CDR1 SGHRS, CDR2 YFSETQ. The CDR3 is 14 residues long. CDR3 nucleotides: TGCGCCAGCAGCCAAGGACAGCCTAACAATGAGCAGTTCTTC. Amino acid sequence: CASSQGQPNNEQFF.

CDR3 in DNA: TGTGCCAGCAGCGAAACCGGACTAGCGGGAGGGCTAGAGACCCAGTACTTC. Protein product: CASSETGLAGGLETQYF. This chain connects TRBV9 to TRBJ2-5; 15 positions match TRBD2. Per germline, CDR1 SGDLS and CDR2 YYNGEE. The V and J ends lost 3 bases and 4 bases, in that order; junction bases with no gene match: 7. The CDR3 has 17 residues.

This chain connects TRBV18 to TRBJ1-2; 10 bases agree with TRBD1. CDR3 length equals 15 residues. Trimming took 0 bases from V and 3 from J; bases not matched to a gene: 1. Germline CDR1 KGHSH, CDR2 LQKENI. The CDR3 nucleotides read TGTGCCAGCTCACCACCGGGACAGGGGTACTATGGCTACACCTTC. It encodes CASSPPGQGYYGYTF.

The chain joins TRBV15 to TRBJ2-7; D may be TRBD2 (5 bases). The CDR3 runs 14 residues. Germline loops: CDR1 LNHNV, CDR2 YYDKDF (reference sequence). The V end was cut by 0 bases, the J end by 3 bases, with 9 bases between. This chain's CDR3 is CATSRDLRGYEQYF. CDR3 sequence (DNA): TGTGCCACCAGCAGAGATTTACGGGGCTACGAGCAGTACTTC.

This clone showed up just once. V is TRBV29-1 and J is TRBJ2-5, with 7 nucleotides matching TRBD2. V shed 3 bases and J 5 bases; nucleotides not matched to a gene: 9. The length of the CDR3 is 14 residues. Germline-derived CDR1 and CDR2 are SQVTM and ANQGSEA. The CDR3 DNA sequence: TGCAGCGTTGACCCTGGACTAGGATTGGAGACCCAGTACTTC. Its translation is CSVDPGLGLETQYF.

The V call is TRBV11-3, the J call TRBJ2-4; 7 positions match TRBD1. J lost 8 bases, V lost 6 bases, and 7 bases had no gene match. CDR3 length: 13 residues. Germline V lookup: CDR1 SGHNT, CDR2 YENEEA. CDR3 coding DNA: TGTGCCAGCAGTCGGCGGCAGGGGGACATTCAGTACTTC. Protein sequence: CASSRRQGDIQYF.

This chain connects TRBV14 to TRBJ2-7, with a weak D call TRBD2 (6 bases). This CDR3 has 15 residues. Per the germline V gene, CDR1 is SGHDN and CDR2 is FVKESK. V lost 3 bases and J 3 bases, leaving 15 bases between the germline ends. CDR3 nucleotides: TGTGCCAGCAGCCAGCGGGACCACAAAGGCTACGAGCAGTACTTC. It yields the protein CASSQRDHKGYEQYF. Filled out from reference TRBV14 and TRBJ2-7, the complete variable domain reads EAGVTQFPSHSVIEKGQTVTLRCDPISGHDNLYWYRRVMGKEIKFLLHFVKESKQDESGMPNNRFLAERTGGTYSTLKVQPAELEDSGVYFCASSQRDHKGYEQYFGPGTRLTVT.

This clone was picked up one time. The chain is built from TRBV3-1 (or the pseudogene TRBV3-2) and TRBJ2-3; TRBD2 might be the D (6 bases). Per the germline V gene, CDR1 is LGHDT and CDR2 is YNNKEL (reference sequence). There are 12 residues in the CDR3. V lost 2 bases and J lost 10, with 10 bases in between. The CDR3 spells CASSQLGGAQYF. The CDR3 DNA is TGTGCCAGCAGCCAATTGGGGGGTGCGCAGTATTTT.

V is TRBV7-3 and J is TRBJ2-3, with TRBD2 as a possible D gene (6 bases). This CDR3 has 14 residues. CDR1 is SGHTA and CDR2 is FQGTGA in the germline V gene. The V end lost 5 bases, the J end lost 6 bases, and 15 bases lay between the germline ends. CDR3 coding DNA: TGTGCCAGCAGCCCCCCCGGAGGGCCGGATACGCAGTATTTT. Protein sequence: CASSPPGGPDTQYF.

This chain uses TRBV9 with TRBJ2-1; D ambiguous. Germline lookup yields CDR1 SGDLS and CDR2 YYNGEE. The CDR3 runs 15 residues. Trimming removed 8 bases at V and 8 bases at J, with 23 bases between. The CDR3 DNA is TGTGCCAGTTCAAGAGACAACAGTCTTTACGATGAGCAGTTCTTC. This gives the protein CASSRDNSLYDEQFF. The whole variable domain, filled in from reference TRBV9 and TRBJ2-1, reads DSGVTQTPKHLITATGQRVTLRCSPRSGDLSVYWYQQSLDQGLQFLIQYYNGEERAKGNILERFSAQQFPDLHSELNLSSLELGDSALYFCASSRDNSLYDEQFFGPGTRLTVL.

This clone appeared a single time. J is TRBJ1-3 and V is TRBV11-2; tentative D call: TRBD1 (5 bases). The CDR3 is 17 amino acids. The germline V and J ends were trimmed by 6 bases and 0 bases, with 18 bases remaining between them. CDR1 and CDR2 from the germline V gene are SGHAT and FQNNGV. CDR3 amino acids: CASRFSYRGISGNTIYF. CDR3 nucleotides: TGTGCCAGCAGGTTCTCCTATAGGGGCATCTCTGGAAACACCATATATTTT.

This clone appeared once. The chain links TRBV28 to TRBJ2-7; 9 positions agree with TRBD2. V lost 2 bases to trimming and J lost 1 base; unmatched junction nucleotides: 3. This CDR3 is built from 15 residues. Germline loops: CDR1 MDHEN, CDR2 SYDVKM. The CDR3 loop is CASSLLAGLSYEQYF. For the CDR3, the DNA is TGTGCCAGCAGTTTACTAGCGGGACTATCCTACGAGCAGTACTTC.

The chain has TRBV6-1 and TRBJ1-1; D is uncertain. Germline V gene sequence: CDR1 MNHNS, CDR2 SASEGT. Trimming left V 2 bases short and J 6 bases short, with 4 bases between. CDR3 length: 11 residues. The CDR3 DNA follows: TGTGCCAGCAGTGAAATCGCTGAAGCTTTCTTT. Protein sequence: CASSEIAEAFF.

The CDR3 here is CASSLNRNAGANVLTF. The CDR3 DNA follows: TGTGCCAGTAGTTTAAACAGGAACGCTGGGGCCAACGTCCTGACTTTC. V usage is TRBV19 and J usage is TRBJ2-6; perhaps TRBD1 as D (5 bases). V was shortened by 5 bases and J by 2 bases, with 13 bases between the two germline ends. The CDR3 contains 16 residues. Per germline, CDR1 LNHDA and CDR2 SQIVND (reference sequence). Together with reference TRBV19 and TRBJ2-6, the CDR3 gives the full variable domain: DGGITQSPKYLFRKEGQNVTLSCEQNLNHDAMYWYRQDPGQGLRLIYYSQIVNDFQKGDIAEGYSVSREKKESFPLTVTSAQKNPTAFYLCASSLNRNAGANVLTFGAGSRLTVL.

This clone was seen more than once but under ten times. The rearrangement uses TRBV5-4 and TRBJ1-1; D is ambiguous. With 0 bases removed from V and 6 bases from J, the gap between germline ends came to 12 bases. This CDR3 is built from 14 residues. The germline V gene encodes CDR1 SGHNT and CDR2 YYREEE (reference sequence). CDR3 coding DNA: TGTGCCAGCAGCTTGGTGGAAACTACCTCTGAAGCTTTCTTT. Translating gives CASSLVETTSEAFF.

The chain has TRBV5-1 and TRBJ2-7; 7 bases are shared with TRBD2. With V trimmed by 4 bases and J by 4 bases, 11 bases remained unmatched. The germline gives CDR1 SGHRS, CDR2 YFSETQ. This CDR3 has 15 residues. This chain's CDR3 is CASSPTGAGPYEQYF. The CDR3 nucleotides read TGCGCCAGCAGCCCCACGGGAGCGGGACCATACGAGCAGTACTTC. Full variable domain (rest looked up from reference TRBV5-1 and TRBJ2-7): KAGVTQTPRYLIKTRGQQVTLSCSPISGHRSVSWYQQTPGQGLQFLFEYFSETQRNKGNFPGRFSGRQFSNSRSEMNVSTLELGDSALYLCASSPTGAGPYEQYFGPGTRLTVT.

The J gene is TRBJ1-1, the V gene TRBV7-9, with D tentatively TRBD1 (6 bases). Germline V lookup: CDR1 SEHNR, CDR2 FQNEAQ (reference sequence). Trimming took 1 base from V and 7 from J, leaving 10 bases between them. This CDR3 is built from 13 residues. CDR3 sequence (DNA): TGTGCCAGCAGCTTAGGGCAGGGGATTGAAGCTTTCTTT. It is translated as CASSLGQGIEAFF.

This rearrangement joins TRBV28 to TRBJ2-3; 7 nucleotides match TRBD2. CDR3 length: 13 amino acids. The germline gives CDR1 MDHEN, CDR2 SYDVKM. With 8 bases clipped from V and 2 bases from J, the junction kept 4 bases outside the gene matches. CDR3 in amino acids: CASGSGTTDTQYF. In DNA, the CDR3 is TGTGCCAGCGGAAGCGGGACCACAGATACGCAGTATTTT.